This T cell receptor beta chain was sequenced for a study of Graves' ophthalmopathy and Graves' hyperthyroidism. In its sample, this clonotype was seen many times. Its antigen is not known. Regarding the study as a whole: Blood also contained most of the expanded thyroid clonotypes above 0.001 frequency.

Trimming cost V 5 bases and J 8 bases, with 18 bases left between them. The germline V gene has CDR1 MNHEY and CDR2 SVGAGI. The CDR3 spans 14 residues. The TCR beta CDR3 regions underwent amplification from RNA transcripts. Second-round multiplex PCR came after a first-round RT-PCR that employed HTBI primers. TCRdb redid the calling of the multiplex PCR reads with MiXCR, one entry per CDR3 protein. The table includes hundreds of thousands of distinct CDR3 sequences, 20% to 25% detected once. The sample taken for sequencing was peripheral blood. The V call is TRBV6-5, the J call TRBJ1-1; tentative D call: TRBD1 (5 bases). The receptor was derived from a woman aged 18-35 years with stable Graves' hyperthyroidism. Some clones in this sample may be carry-over from other donors' samples. CDR3 coding DNA: TGTGCCAGCAGTCCAATCGGGGGGGGAGTAGAAGCTTTCTTT. Translation gives CASSPIGGGVEAFF.